This is a list of T cell receptor beta chains from one sample in a study of blood T cell repertoires in COVID-19. Clones were read by immunoSEQ multiplex PCR, and TCRdb kept only the in-frame ones, dropping some. The data hold 350,000 to 450,000 clones, with more than 85% observed a single time. The source material was PBMCs or T cells enriched from blood (not recorded which). Source of these receptors: a woman in her 40s who had been exposed to COVID-19. The CDR3 runs from the conserved cysteine through the conserved F or W. D genes are given only for firm matches. The size entry is marked missing in some rows and otherwise reads once, few, many or a size class.

v_call: TRBV7-9
d_call: -
j_call: TRBJ1-2
clone_size: -
cdr3_nt: TGTGCCAGCAGCTTAGCGGTCTCAGGGGGCTACACCTTC
cdr3_aa: CASSLAVSGGYTF

v_call: TRBV5-5
d_call: -
j_call: TRBJ1-2
clone_size: -
cdr3_nt: TGTGCCAGCAGCTTCGTAGGGGTTTCCTATGGCTACACCTTC
cdr3_aa: CASSFVGVSYGYTF

v_call: TRBV19
d_call: TRBD1
j_call: TRBJ1-5
clone_size: -
cdr3_nt: TGTGCCAGTAGTACCGGGACAGGGGGCCTTTCCCAGCATTTT
cdr3_aa: CASSTGTGGLSQHF

v_call: TRBV9
d_call: -
j_call: TRBJ1-5
clone_size: -
cdr3_nt: TGTGCCAGCAGCGTAGACGGAGGAAATCAGCCCCAGCATTTT
cdr3_aa: CASSVDGGNQPQHF

v_call: TRBV12-5
d_call: TRBD1
j_call: TRBJ1-1
clone_size: -
cdr3_nt: TGTGCTAGTGGTTTTTACAGGGGGTTGGCGAACACTGAAGCTTTCTTT
cdr3_aa: CASGFYRGLANTEAFF

v_call: TRBV29-1
d_call: -
j_call: TRBJ1-2
clone_size: -
cdr3_nt: TGCAGCGTCCTCCCGGGGGGCAGGAACTATGGCTACACCTTC
cdr3_aa: CSVLPGGRNYGYTF

v_call: TRBV10-3
d_call: TRBD1
j_call: TRBJ1-1
clone_size: -
cdr3_nt: TGTGCCATCAGTCTTGGGACAGGGAACACTGAAGCTTTCTTT
cdr3_aa: CAISLGTGNTEAFF

v_call: TRBV7-9
d_call: TRBD1
j_call: TRBJ1-1
clone_size: -
cdr3_nt: TGTGCCAGCAGCTCGGACAGGGGGCGAGACACTGAAGCTTTCTTT
cdr3_aa: CASSSDRGRDTEAFF

v_call: TRBV27
d_call: TRBD2
j_call: TRBJ2-4
clone_size: once
cdr3_nt: TGTGCCAGCAGGCAAAAAGCGGGGGGGTTTATAGCCAAAAACATTCAGTACTTC
cdr3_aa: CASRQKAGGFIAKNIQYF

v_call: TRBV5-1
d_call: -
j_call: TRBJ2-3
clone_size: once
cdr3_nt: TGCGCCAGCAGTTCGGACGGGACTAGCACAGATACGCAGTATTTT
cdr3_aa: CASSSDGTSTDTQYF

v_call: TRBV15
d_call: -
j_call: TRBJ2-7
clone_size: -
cdr3_nt: TGTGCCACCAGCAGATACAAATCGGGATCCTACGAGCAGTACTTC
cdr3_aa: CATSRYKSGSYEQYF

v_call: TRBV19
d_call: TRBD1
j_call: TRBJ1-2
clone_size: -
cdr3_nt: TGTGCCAGTAGTATAGCTGGCAGGGGGCTGGATGGCTACACCTTC
cdr3_aa: CASSIAGRGLDGYTF

v_call: TRBV29-1
d_call: -
j_call: TRBJ1-2
clone_size: -
cdr3_nt: TGCAGCGTTGAAGGGGCACCTGCTGGCTACACCTTC
cdr3_aa: CSVEGAPAGYTF

v_call: TRBV24-1
d_call: -
j_call: TRBJ2-1
clone_size: once
cdr3_nt: TGTGCCACCAGTGATGCCCTTAGGGGTCTTGGTATAAATGAGCAGTTCTTC
cdr3_aa: CATSDALRGLGINEQFF

v_call: TRBV27
d_call: -
j_call: TRBJ1-2
clone_size: few
cdr3_nt: TGTGCCAGCAGTTTTTCGGGACACCAGTGGGACTATGGCTACACCTTC
cdr3_aa: CASSFSGHQWDYGYTF

v_call: TRBV19
d_call: -
j_call: TRBJ1-1
clone_size: -
cdr3_nt: TGTGCCAGTAGTATCGTCGCGGCGAACACTGAAGCTTTCTTT
cdr3_aa: CASSIVAANTEAFF

v_call: TRBV18
d_call: -
j_call: TRBJ2-1
clone_size: -
cdr3_nt: TGTGCCAGCTCTTCGACGGAGGGCAATGAGCAGTTCTTC
cdr3_aa: CASSSTEGNEQFF

v_call: TRBV12-3/TRBV12-4
d_call: -
j_call: TRBJ1-1
clone_size: -
cdr3_nt: TGTGCCAGCAGTTTAGGAACAATAACTGAAGCTTTCTTT
cdr3_aa: CASSLGTITEAFF

v_call: TRBV30
d_call: -
j_call: TRBJ2-1
clone_size: -
cdr3_nt: TGTGCCTGGAGTGTGTTAAATGAGCAGTTCTTC
cdr3_aa: CAWSVLNEQFF

v_call: TRBV9
d_call: -
j_call: TRBJ1-4
clone_size: -
cdr3_nt: TGTGCCAGCGTCCCCCCCGCAGGCCTTAATGAAAAACTGTTTTTT
cdr3_aa: CASVPPAGLNEKLFF

v_call: TRBV29-1
d_call: TRBD1
j_call: TRBJ1-2
clone_size: -
cdr3_nt: TGCAGCGTAAGATCCGGGACAGGGGGCTTCTATGGCTACACCTTC
cdr3_aa: CSVRSGTGGFYGYTF

v_call: TRBV5-4
d_call: -
j_call: TRBJ2-7
clone_size: -
cdr3_nt: TGTGCCAGCAGCTATGGGCCCGGCAGATACGAGCAGTACTTC
cdr3_aa: CASSYGPGRYEQYF

v_call: TRBV7-2
d_call: -
j_call: TRBJ1-5
clone_size: -
cdr3_nt: TGTGCCAGCAGCTTAGCTCTGGCCGGCAATCAGCCCCAGCATTTT
cdr3_aa: CASSLALAGNQPQHF

v_call: TRBV7-6
d_call: -
j_call: TRBJ1-1
clone_size: -
cdr3_nt: TGTGCCAGCAGCTTCGGTAGCGATTTGAACACTGAAGCTTTCTTT
cdr3_aa: CASSFGSDLNTEAFF

v_call: TRBV2
d_call: TRBD2
j_call: TRBJ2-3
clone_size: -
cdr3_nt: TGTGCCAGCAGCGAAGGACTAGGGGATACGCAGTATTTT
cdr3_aa: CASSEGLGDTQYF

v_call: TRBV20-1
d_call: -
j_call: TRBJ1-2
clone_size: -
cdr3_nt: TGCAGTGCTAGTGGTCCGGGGTACGGCTACACCTTC
cdr3_aa: CSASGPGYGYTF

v_call: TRBV11-2
d_call: TRBD1
j_call: TRBJ1-1
clone_size: once
cdr3_nt: TGTGCCAGCAGCGGGGGACAGGGCTCCCCTGAAGCTTTCTTT
cdr3_aa: CASSGGQGSPEAFF

v_call: TRBV2
d_call: TRBD1
j_call: TRBJ1-1
clone_size: -
cdr3_nt: TGTGCCAGCACGGGGGACAGTCTATGGTCTGAAGCTTTCTTT
cdr3_aa: CASTGDSLWSEAFF

v_call: TRBV7-6
d_call: -
j_call: TRBJ2-2
clone_size: -
cdr3_nt: TGTGCCAGCAGCTTAGCTCAGGAGGGCGGGGAGCTGTTTTTT
cdr3_aa: CASSLAQEGGELFF

v_call: TRBV19
d_call: TRBD1
j_call: TRBJ1-4
clone_size: once
cdr3_nt: TGTGCCAGCACTGACAGGGTTTCGCGGGAAAAACTGTTTTTT
cdr3_aa: CASTDRVSREKLFF

v_call: TRBV5-1
d_call: -
j_call: TRBJ1-2
clone_size: -
cdr3_nt: TGCGCCAGCAGCTTGGCCCCGGGAGGTCTTAGTGGCTACACCTTC
cdr3_aa: CASSLAPGGLSGYTF

v_call: TRBV27
d_call: -
j_call: TRBJ2-7
clone_size: -
cdr3_nt: TGTGCCACCACCCGTGGCCCCACCTACGAGCAGTACTTC
cdr3_aa: CATTRGPTYEQYF

v_call: TRBV7-2
d_call: -
j_call: TRBJ1-2
clone_size: few
cdr3_nt: TGTGCCAGCAGCCCTTCCGGGAGTATTAACTATGGCTACACCTTC
cdr3_aa: CASSPSGSINYGYTF

v_call: TRBV15
d_call: TRBD1
j_call: TRBJ1-3
clone_size: once
cdr3_nt: TGTGCCACCAGCGGAGGACAGGTTACTGGAAACACCATATATTTT
cdr3_aa: CATSGGQVTGNTIYF

v_call: TRBV24-1
d_call: -
j_call: TRBJ2-3
clone_size: -
cdr3_nt: TGTGCCACCAGTGATGGGGCAGGCTACGCGGATACGCAGTATTTT
cdr3_aa: CATSDGAGYADTQYF

v_call: TRBV4-3
d_call: TRBD2
j_call: TRBJ2-1
clone_size: -
cdr3_nt: TGCGCCAGCAGCCAAAGGACAGCTAGACTAGCGGGAGGGACGCACAATGAGCAGTTCTTC
cdr3_aa: CASSQRTARLAGGTHNEQFF

v_call: TRBV7-2
d_call: TRBD1
j_call: TRBJ2-2
clone_size: -
cdr3_nt: TGTGCCAGCAGCTTGGGACAGACAGGGAACACCGGGGAGCTGTTTTTT
cdr3_aa: CASSLGQTGNTGELFF

v_call: TRBV7-7
d_call: -
j_call: TRBJ2-2
clone_size: -
cdr3_nt: TGTGCTAGCAGCCCTCGGGATTCGGACGGGGAGCTGTTTTTT
cdr3_aa: CASSPRDSDGELFF

v_call: TRBV19
d_call: -
j_call: TRBJ1-1
clone_size: -
cdr3_nt: TGTGCCAGTAGCAAATGGGACACCGCGAACACTGAAGCTTTCTTT
cdr3_aa: CASSKWDTANTEAFF

v_call: TRBV5-1
d_call: -
j_call: TRBJ2-1
clone_size: once
cdr3_nt: TGCGCCAGCAGCTTGCCCTCGCTAGCTTACCACAATGAGCAGTTCTTC
cdr3_aa: CASSLPSLAYHNEQFF

v_call: TRBV27
d_call: TRBD2
j_call: TRBJ2-1
clone_size: -
cdr3_nt: TGTGCCAGCAGTTCGACGGGACTAGCACATGAGCAGTTCTTC
cdr3_aa: CASSSTGLAHEQFF

v_call: TRBV30
d_call: -
j_call: TRBJ2-7
clone_size: -
cdr3_nt: TGTGCCTGGGTACCGGTTTCAGGAAACTCCTACGAGCAGTACTTC
cdr3_aa: CAWVPVSGNSYEQYF

v_call: TRBV19
d_call: TRBD1
j_call: TRBJ1-1
clone_size: -
cdr3_nt: TGTGCCAGTCATCACACCGGGACAGGGGTCAACACTGAAGCTTTCTTT
cdr3_aa: CASHHTGTGVNTEAFF

v_call: TRBV7-9
d_call: TRBD1
j_call: TRBJ1-6
clone_size: once
cdr3_nt: TGTGCCAGCAGCTTTTTTTGGACAGGGAAGAATAATTCACCCCTCCACTTT
cdr3_aa: CASSFFWTGKNNSPLHF

v_call: TRBV3-1/TRBV3-2
d_call: -
j_call: TRBJ2-1
clone_size: -
cdr3_nt: TGTGCCAGCAGCCACTACGGGTACAATGAGCAGTTCTTC
cdr3_aa: CASSHYGYNEQFF

v_call: TRBV14
d_call: -
j_call: TRBJ2-6
clone_size: -
cdr3_nt: TGTGCCAGCAGCCAATCGTGGACTTACTCTGGGGCCAACGTCCTGACTTTC
cdr3_aa: CASSQSWTYSGANVLTF